These 30 T cell receptor beta chains were sequenced from one sample in a study of yellow fever vaccine responses in identical twins. TCRdb processed the RT-PCR reads anew with MiXCR; each CDR3 protein has one entry. The repertoire holds 6,000 to 8,500 distinct CDR3 sequences, roughly 86% seen once, with 1.2% in the top ten. The sample here was T cells from blood (PBMCs), unsorted or a sorted subset (not recorded which), taken before or after yellow fever vaccination (not recorded which). The source of these receptors is a woman aged 18-29 years who received the yellow fever vaccine.

The chain combines TRBV7-9 with TRBJ2-1; D not certain. Germline assignment: CDR1 SEHNR and CDR2 FQNEAQ (reference sequence). This CDR3 spans 15 amino acids. V lost 5 bases to trimming and J lost 4 bases, with 15 bases between them. This CDR3 reads CASSDVYKKYNEQFF. The CDR3 DNA sequence: TGTGCCAGCAGCGACGTATACAAGAAGTACAATGAGCAGTTCTTC.

V usage is TRBV15 and J usage is TRBJ1-6; D is unresolved. Germline loops: CDR1 LNHNV, CDR2 YYDKDF (reference sequence). V gave up 6 bases and J gave up 0 bases, with 6 bases separating them. CDR3 length: 14 residues. CDR3 loop: CATRKSSYNSPLHF. The CDR3 DNA is TGTGCCACCAGAAAAAGCTCCTATAATTCACCCCTCCACTTT.

This clonotype was seen just once. V usage is TRBV7-1 and J usage is TRBJ1-4; D perhaps matches TRBD1 (6 bases). TRBV7-1 is flagged as an ORF with uncertain function. The V and J ends lost 3 bases and 0 bases respectively, with 11 bases between them. The CDR3 loop spans 16 amino acids. The CDR3 region is CASSSGGRATNEKLFF. The CDR3 DNA sequence: TGTGCCAGCAGCTCCGGGGGGCGTGCAACTAATGAAAAACTGTTTTTT.

The genes are TRBV15 and TRBJ2-5; possibly TRBD1 for D (5 bases). The V and J ends lost 0 bases and 4 bases respectively, with 15 bases between them. The CDR3 is made up of 16 amino acids. Germline CDR1 is LNHNV and CDR2 is YYDKDF (reference sequence). CDR3 bases: TGTGCCACCAGCAGAGATTTCCTAGGACAAGGAGAGACCCAGTACTTC. It specifies CATSRDFLGQGETQYF.

The chain combines TRBV2 with TRBJ2-7; TRBD1 matches at 7 bases. V shed 3 bases and J 0 bases; nucleotides not matched to a gene: 5. The CDR3 runs to 15 residues. Germline CDR1 is SNHLY and CDR2 is FYNNEI. Here the CDR3 DNA reads TGTGCCAGCAGTGACCAGGACAGGAGCTCCTACGAGCAGTACTTC. It is translated as CASSDQDRSSYEQYF. Full variable domain (outside the CDR3, taken from reference TRBV2 and TRBJ2-7): EPEVTQTPSHQVTQMGQEVILRCVPISNHLYFYWYRQILGQKVEFLVSFYNNEISEKSEIFDDQFSVERPDGSNFTLKIRSTKLEDSAMYFCASSDQDRSSYEQYFGPGTRLTVT.

The chain joins TRBV12-1 to TRBJ2-4. TRBV12-1 is a pseudogene locus. CDR3 length: 15 residues. In nucleotides, the CDR3 is TGTGCCAGCAGCCTTGAGGGTCTAGCCAAAAACATTCAGTACTTC. Encoded protein: CASSLEGLAKNIQYF.

With respect to this clonotype: At one boundary the junction diverges from the germline segment, which might be a read error. The rearrangement uses TRBV29-1 and TRBJ1-2; D unresolved. The CDR3 runs 12 residues. Per the germline V gene, CDR1 is SQVTM and CDR2 is ANQGSEA. CDR3 sequence (DNA): TGCAGCATCCGGACGGAAAACTATGGTTACACCTTC. Amino acid sequence: CSIRTENYGYTF.

This clonotype has only a few counts. The chain combines TRBV7-2 with TRBJ2-7; D is undetermined. There are 15 residues in the CDR3. V lost 2 bases and J lost 0, with 11 bases in between. Germline-derived CDR1 and CDR2 are SGHTA and FQGNSA. The DNA of the CDR3 is TGTGCCAGCAGCTTAACCGGAAGGAGCTCCTACGAGCAGTACTTC. Translation gives CASSLTGRSSYEQYF.

The V and J genes are TRBV5-1 and TRBJ1-1; no definite D call. The CDR3 is 13 amino acids. Trimming pared 4 bases from V and 4 bases from J, leaving 11 bases between. Germline V gene lookup returns CDR1 SGHRS and CDR2 YFSETQ. The CDR3 DNA sequence: TGCGCCAGCAGCCGGGCCCTGAGCACTGAAGCTTTCTTT. As protein: CASSRALSTEAFF.

This chain links TRBV27 with TRBJ1-1; D call uncertain. The germline CDR1 and CDR2 sequences are MNHEY and SMNVEV (reference sequence). This CDR3 region has 16 residues. V was cut by 6 bases and J by 0 bases, with 17 bases left in between. This CDR3 is CASRNLRGIMNTEAFF. The CDR3 DNA follows: TGTGCCAGCAGAAATTTACGGGGAATCATGAACACTGAAGCTTTCTTT.

The rearrangement uses TRBV28 and TRBJ2-3; D perhaps matches TRBD2 (6 bases). The CDR3 consists of 15 residues. Germline CDR1 is MDHEN and CDR2 is SYDVKM. V lost 1 base and J lost 0, with 8 bases in between. The CDR3 sequence: CASSLLGGSTDTQYF. DNA of the CDR3: TGTGCCAGCAGTTTATTGGGGGGTAGCACAGATACGCAGTATTTT.

The rearrangement joins TRBV9 to TRBJ1-3, with D possibly being TRBD1 (5 bases). The CDR3 has 15 residues. CDR1 and CDR2 from the germline V gene are SGDLS and YYNGEE. The V and J ends lost 4 bases and 4 bases respectively, with 15 bases between them. The CDR3 is CASSPRASGGNTIYF. CDR3 DNA sequence: TGTGCCAGCAGCCCCAGGGCCTCCGGGGGAAACACCATATATTTT.

The V call is TRBV12-3 or TRBV12-4, the J call TRBJ1-2; maybe TRBD1 (6 bases). The CDR3 sequence is 13 residues long. The V end was cut by 5 bases, the J end by 3 bases, with 10 bases between. CDR3 loop: CASSQRTDYGYTF. CDR3 DNA: TGTGCCAGCAGTCAACGGACAGACTATGGCTACACCTTC.

V usage is TRBV11-1 and J usage is TRBJ1-3; D gene ambiguous. The V gene lost 7 bases and the J gene lost 1 base, with 11 bases spanning the gap. The germline CDR1 and CDR2 sequences are SGHAT and FQDESV (reference sequence). This CDR3 has 14 amino acids. DNA for the CDR3: TGTGCCAGCACCAAAGCAGTATCTGGAAACACCATATATTTT. Translated: CASTKAVSGNTIYF. The whole variable domain, remainder taken from reference TRBV11-1 and TRBJ1-3, is EAEVAQSPRYKITEKSQAVAFWCDPISGHATLYWYRQILGQGPELLVQFQDESVVDDSQLPKDRFSAERLKGVDSTLKIQPAELGDSAMYLCASTKAVSGNTIYFGEGSWLTVV.

The chain's CDR3 is CASSLSRDTSYEQYF. CDR3 nucleotides: TGTGCCAGCAGCTTATCCCGGGACACCTCCTACGAGCAGTACTTC. The chain is built from TRBV7-9 and TRBJ2-7; the D gene is possibly TRBD1 (6 bases). There are 15 residues in the CDR3. Germline V gene sequence: CDR1 SEHNR, CDR2 FQNEAQ (reference sequence). Between the trimmed V and J ends, which lost 2 bases and 0 bases, there was a span of 11 bases.

The CDR3 DNA is TGTGCCAGCAGCTCAAACAGGGCAGCCTACGAGCAGTACTTC. Translating it yields CASSSNRAAYEQYF. The chain carries TRBV7-2 and TRBJ2-7; tentative D call: TRBD1 (6 bases). The V and J ends lost 4 bases and 2 bases respectively, with 12 bases between them. The CDR3 consists of 14 residues. Germline V gene sequence: CDR1 SGHTA, CDR2 FQGNSA.

The J gene is TRBJ1-3, the V gene TRBV29-1, with D possibly being TRBD1 (5 bases). Germline-derived CDR1 and CDR2 are SQVTM and ANQGSEA. The ends were cut back, 6 bases at V and 2 bases at J, with 14 bases in the middle. CDR3 length: 14 amino acids. The CDR3 DNA reads as TGCAGCGTCCGATTCCAGGGAACTGGAAACACCATATATTTT. Its protein is CSVRFQGTGNTIYF.

This chain joins TRBV24-1 and TRBJ2-2; D uncertain. V dropped 1 base and J dropped 6 bases, with 2 bases sitting between them. This CDR3 has 12 amino acids. Germline V gene data show CDR1 as KGHDR and CDR2 as SFDVKD. The CDR3 nucleotides are TGTGCCACCAGTGATTTCCCCGGGGAGCTGTTTTTT. Translating it yields CATSDFPGELFF.

The V gene is TRBV29-1, the J gene TRBJ2-2; maybe TRBD2 (5 bases). Trimming left V 4 bases short and J 5 bases short, with 5 bases between. The CDR3 spans 11 residues. Looked up from germline, CDR1 is SQVTM and CDR2 is ANQGSEA. The CDR3 loop reads CSVGGTGELFF. In DNA form, the CDR3 reads TGCAGCGTTGGAGGGACCGGGGAGCTGTTTTTT.

V usage is TRBV7-9 and J usage is TRBJ2-1; D unclear. The V end was cut by 1 base, the J end by 9 bases, with 13 bases between. CDR3 size: 14 residues. Germline CDR1 SEHNR, CDR2 FQNEAQ (reference sequence). The CDR3 here is CASSLDGPPGEQFF. CDR3 bases: TGTGCCAGCAGCTTAGATGGTCCGCCAGGTGAGCAGTTCTTC.

The chain is built from TRBV7-3 and TRBJ2-3; D remains ambiguous. The CDR3 loop spans 12 amino acids. Deletions cut 1 base from V and 6 bases from J, with 5 bases between. Germline CDR1 and CDR2: SGHTA and FQGTGA. CDR3 bases: TGTGCCAGCAGCTTAAGCCTGGATACGCAGTATTTT. Protein: CASSLSLDTQYF.

There are a few counts of this clonotype. CDR3 sequence reads: CASNIRTGSHTF. CDR3 DNA sequence: TGTGCCAGCAACATCCGGACAGGGTCCCACACCTTC. The V gene is TRBV11-3, the J gene TRBJ1-2; 8 bases match TRBD1. Trimming cost V 7 bases and J 12 bases; bases outside gene matches: 10. The CDR3 extends over 12 amino acids. Germline V gene sequence: CDR1 SGHNT, CDR2 YENEEA.

The J gene is TRBJ2-7, the V gene TRBV5-6; TRBD1 matches 8 bases. V was clipped by 1 base and J by 5 bases; unmatched bases: 8. In germline, CDR1 is SGHDT, CDR2 YYEEEE. This CDR3 comprises 15 residues. CDR3 amino acids: CASSLSGQGEHEQYF. The CDR3 nucleotides read TGTGCCAGCAGCTTGTCCGGACAGGGTGAGCACGAGCAGTACTTC.

This clonotype was counted a few times. This chain joins TRBV7-6 and TRBJ2-1; possibly TRBD1 or TRBD2 for D (5 bases each). Germline values: CDR1 SGHVS, CDR2 FNYEAQ. The V end lost 1 base, the J end lost 0 bases, and 10 bases lay between the germline ends. The CDR3 is made up of 16 amino acids. The chain's CDR3 is CASSLGGVSSYNEQFF. The DNA of the CDR3 is TGTGCCAGCAGCTTAGGAGGGGTCAGCTCCTACAATGAGCAGTTCTTC.

The chain recombines TRBV12-3 or TRBV12-4 with TRBJ2-7; 10 bases are a match to TRBD1. This CDR3 spans 15 amino acids. J lost 2 bases, V lost 0 bases, and 1 base had no gene match. The CDR3 protein is CASSLAGTGAYEQYF. The CDR3 DNA is TGTGCCAGCAGTTTAGCCGGGACAGGGGCCTACGAGCAGTACTTC.

J is TRBJ1-5 and V is TRBV15, with D possibly TRBD1 on 5 matching bases. V shed 2 bases and J shed 7 bases, with 12 bases lying between them. The CDR3 totals 14 residues. Germline V lookup: CDR1 LNHNV, CDR2 YYDKDF (reference sequence). This chain's CDR3 is CATSRSTEGQPQHF. DNA for the CDR3: TGTGCCACCAGCAGATCGACGGAGGGGCAGCCCCAGCATTTT. Supplemented by reference TRBV15 and TRBJ1-5, the full variable domain reads DAMVIQNPRYQVTQFGKPVTLSCSQTLNHNVMYWYQQKSSQAPKLLFHYYDKDFNNEADTPDNFQSRRPNTSFCFLDIRSPGLGDTAMYLCATSRSTEGQPQHFGDGTRLSIL.

The chain joins TRBV4-1 to TRBJ2-7, with TRBD2 matching over 9 bases. Germline V gives CDR1 MGHRA, CDR2 YSYEKL. There are 15 residues in the CDR3. J lost 5 bases, V lost 4 bases, and 9 bases had no gene match. The CDR3 region has the DNA TGCGCCAGCAGCCTCCTGATTAGCGGGAGCGACGAGCAGTACTTC. Protein sequence: CASSLLISGSDEQYF.

A few counts support this clonotype. The rearrangement links TRBV11-2 to TRBJ2-4; 9 bases align to TRBD2. V shed 3 bases, J shed 1 base, and the junction held 7 bases outside the gene matches. The CDR3 consists of 17 residues. Germline CDR1 SGHAT, CDR2 FQNNGV. The CDR3 sequence is CASSLGPSGKAKNIQYF. In nucleotides, the CDR3 is TGTGCCAGCAGCTTGGGGCCTAGCGGGAAGGCCAAAAACATTCAGTACTTC.

The CDR3 DNA sequence: TGTGCCATCGGAGAGGGGGATTCCTACAATGAGCAGTTCTTC. It yields the protein CAIGEGDSYNEQFF. V gene TRBV10-3 combines with J gene TRBJ2-1; a possible D gene is TRBD1 (6 bases). This CDR3 is built from 14 residues. The germline V and J ends were trimmed by 8 bases and 1 base, with 12 bases remaining between them. The germline V gene has CDR1 ENHRY and CDR2 SYGVKD.

The gene calls are TRBV10-3 and TRBJ1-4; D ambiguous. V lost 10 bases to trimming and J lost 0 bases, with 9 bases between them. CDR1 and CDR2 from the germline V gene are ENHRY and SYGVKD. This CDR3 spans 13 amino acids. The CDR3 region has the DNA TGTGCCACCAAGGCGGCAACTAATGAAAAACTGTTTTTT. Encoded protein: CATKAATNEKLFF.